This TCR beta chain was found in a study of neurological immune-mediated disorders. The CDR3 loop spans 14 amino acids. Germline CDR1 and CDR2: SNHLY and FYNNEI. The ends were cut back, 6 bases at V and 2 bases at J, with 14 bases in the middle. The authors produced cDNA by 5'RACE using 10-nucleotide random UMIs. In TCRdb, the 5' RACE reads were re-called with MiXCR into one record per CDR3 protein. Of around 46,000 distinct CDR3 sequences listed, around 4.5% are singletons. This clonotype has a count of ten or more. The V gene is TRBV2, the J gene TRBJ2-7, with no clear D. Sequencing input: PBMCs. This TCR came from a woman aged 55-69 years with multiple sclerosis. The CDR3 region has the DNA TGTGCCAGCAGGTTTAGGTTTGCTACCTACGAGCAGTACTTC. Translated, it gives CASRFRFATYEQYF.